This passage covers 15 T cell receptor beta chains from one sample sequenced in a study of blood T cell repertoires in COVID-19. Sequencing used immunoSEQ multiplex PCR; TCRdb keeps in-frame clones, though not all of them. The sample includes 250,000 or so clones, about 90% of them seen just once. Sequencing input: PBMCs or T cells enriched from blood (not recorded which). These receptors originate from a woman in her thirties with acute COVID-19.

V is TRBV7-8 and J is TRBJ2-2; a possible D gene is TRBD1 (6 bases). The CDR3 loop spans 14 amino acids. Looked up from germline, CDR1 is SGHVS and CDR2 is FQNEAQ. Trimming removed 5 bases from V and 5 bases from J, with 12 bases in between. CDR3 protein: CASSQDSQTGELFF. The CDR3 nucleotides are TGTGCCAGCAGCCAGGACAGCCAGACCGGGGAGCTGTTTTTT.

The genes are TRBV9 and TRBJ1-4, with 9 bases matching TRBD1. V lost 3 bases and J lost 5; bases outside the gene matches: 5. The CDR3 spans 15 residues. Germline lookup yields CDR1 SGDLS and CDR2 YYNGEE. CDR3 in DNA: TGTGCCAGCAGCGCACAGGGGGCTCAAAATGAAAAACTGTTTTTT. Translated: CASSAQGAQNEKLFF.

V and J are TRBV25-1 and TRBJ2-1, with TRBD1 matching over 7 bases. The CDR3 is 15 residues long. CDR1 MGHDK and CDR2 SYGVNS come from the germline V gene. J gave up 10 bases and V 1 base, and 10 bases lay outside the gene matches. CDR3 DNA: TGTGCCAGCAGTGAATTTAAGGGGGCGGCAATCGAGCAGTTCTTC. It codes for CASSEFKGAAIEQFF.

The chain carries TRBV9 and TRBJ2-7; D is ambiguous. This CDR3 has 14 residues. Trimming left V 0 bases short and J 0 bases short, with 7 bases between. Germline V CDR1 and CDR2: SGDLS, YYNGEE. The CDR3 coding sequence is TGTGCCAGCAGCGTAGATACCAGCTCCTACGAGCAGTACTTC. It encodes CASSVDTSSYEQYF.

The chain joins TRBV2 to TRBJ1-6; 11 bases agree with TRBD1. The CDR3 spans 17 residues. CDR1 SNHLY and CDR2 FYNNEI come from the germline V gene. Losses at the gene ends were 6 bases for V and 0 bases for J; bases not matched to a gene: 4. CDR3 amino acids: CASRGQGGSSYNSPLHF. CDR3 nucleotides: TGTGCCAGCAGGGGACAGGGGGGGAGCTCCTATAATTCACCCCTCCACTTT.

This sequence joins TRBV5-6 and TRBJ2-3; 8 bases match TRBD2. Trimming cost V 3 bases and J 9 bases; bases outside gene matches: 6. Germline values: CDR1 SGHDT, CDR2 YYEEEE. The CDR3 loop spans 13 amino acids. CDR3 loop: CASSWGREGTQYF. CDR3 nucleotide sequence: TGTGCCAGCAGCTGGGGTCGGGAGGGAACGCAGTATTTT.

The chain couples TRBV28 to TRBJ2-1, with D tentatively TRBD1 (6 bases). The ends were cut back, 5 bases at V and 3 bases at J, with 14 bases in the middle. The length of the CDR3 is 15 residues. Germline V gene lookup returns CDR1 MDHEN and CDR2 SYDVKM. CDR3 loop: CASSARRTVYNEQFF. Here the CDR3 DNA reads TGTGCCAGCAGTGCCCGCCGGACAGTCTACAATGAGCAGTTCTTC.

The chain combines TRBV6-5 with TRBJ2-7; no firm D call. CDR3 size: 14 residues. Germline lookup yields CDR1 MNHEY and CDR2 SVGAGI. V was clipped by 8 bases and J by 2 bases, with 16 bases between them. This CDR3 reads CASGGVVATYEQYF. CDR3 in DNA: TGTGCCAGCGGCGGAGTGGTCGCGACCTACGAGCAGTACTTC.

V is TRBV2 and J is TRBJ1-1; no firm D call. V lost 7 bases, J lost 0 bases, and 9 bases lay in between. This CDR3 has 13 residues. Germline CDR1 SNHLY, CDR2 FYNNEI. The CDR3 reads CASITPLNTEAFF. The CDR3 bases are TGTGCCAGCATTACACCCCTGAACACTGAAGCTTTCTTT.

The chain combines TRBV27 with TRBJ2-3; 14 positions agree with TRBD2. The CDR3 contains 18 residues. V lost 6 bases, J lost 6 bases, and 14 bases stayed unmatched. The germline V gene encodes CDR1 MNHEY and CDR2 SMNVEV (reference sequence). CDR3 sequence: CASSAIKGLAGVMDTQYF. CDR3 nucleotide sequence: TGTGCCAGCAGCGCCATTAAGGGACTAGCGGGAGTAATGGATACGCAGTATTTT.

This chain uses TRBV28 with TRBJ2-2; D gene unclear. V lost 5 bases and J lost 2, with 6 bases in between. This CDR3 is built from 13 residues. Germline CDR1 and CDR2: MDHEN and SYDVKM. This CDR3 reads CASSPSNTGELFF. The CDR3 nucleotides are TGTGCCAGCAGTCCGTCCAACACCGGGGAGCTGTTTTTT.

This chain uses TRBV6-6 with TRBJ1-2, with no clear D. The CDR3 has 13 amino acids. CDR1 MNHNY and CDR2 SVGAGI come from the germline V gene (reference sequence). Trimming shortened V by 5 bases and J by 7 bases, and 14 bases separated the two germline ends. CDR3 amino acids: CASSTGQALGYTF. The CDR3 DNA reads TGTGCCAGCAGTACCGGCCAGGCCCTTGGCTACACCTTC.

Here the CDR3 reads CASSGGGRAQDTQYF. CDR3 DNA sequence: TGTGCCAGCAGTGGGGGTGGGAGGGCCCAAGATACGCAGTATTTT. The V gene is TRBV28, the J gene TRBJ2-3; the match to TRBD2 covers 7 bases. V shed 5 bases and J 5 bases; nucleotides not matched to a gene: 10. The CDR3 has 15 residues. Per germline, CDR1 MDHEN and CDR2 SYDVKM.

V usage is TRBV10-3 and J usage is TRBJ1-2, with 9 positions matching TRBD1. The V gene end was trimmed by 0 bases and the J gene end by 6 bases; junction bases not matched to a gene: 8. The CDR3 has 16 residues. Per germline, CDR1 ENHRY and CDR2 SYGVKD. The CDR3 DNA sequence: TGTGCCATCAGTGAGTCGAAGGACAGGGGAGGGCATGGCTACACCTTC. Its protein is CAISESKDRGGHGYTF.

The chain uses TRBV9 and TRBJ2-7, with TRBD1 identical over 9 bases. Trimming at V came to 0 bases and at J to 5 bases, leaving 6 bases not matched to a gene. The CDR3 has 15 residues. Germline CDR1 and CDR2: SGDLS and YYNGEE. The CDR3 sequence is CASSVVGTGGDEQYF. The CDR3 region has the DNA TGTGCCAGCAGCGTAGTGGGCACAGGGGGCGACGAGCAGTACTTC.